One and the same sample provided the 7 T cell receptor beta chains below, sequenced in a study of glioma-infiltrating T cells after dendritic cell vaccination. Profiling relied on immunoSEQ multiplex PCR, and the TCRdb table lists in-frame clones only, not all of them. The sample gives fewer than 75,000 clones, about four fifths of which show up once; less than 8% is in the top ten. The specimen was blood, collected before dendritic cell vaccination. The receptor source for this set is a human donor with glioblastoma.

CDR3 sequence (DNA): TGTGCCAGCAGCTTAGTTTTAGAGGACACCGGGGAGCTGTTTTTT. This encodes CASSLVLEDTGELFF. V gene TRBV7-7 combines with J gene TRBJ2-2, with D unclear. Trimming cost V 1 base and J 3 bases, with 9 bases left between them. Germline V lookup: CDR1 SSHAT, CDR2 FNYEAQ (reference sequence). The CDR3 covers 15 residues.

The chain has TRBV12-5 and TRBJ2-1; 12 bases map to TRBD2. Trimming removed 2 bases from V and 7 bases from J; junction bases left unmatched: 12. CDR1 is LGHNT and CDR2 is FRNRAP in the germline V gene. CDR3 length equals 18 residues. CDR3 sequence reads: CASGLFRTPGLAGNEQFF. CDR3 bases: TGTGCTAGTGGTTTGTTCCGGACCCCGGGACTAGCGGGTAATGAGCAGTTCTTC.

CDR3 in DNA: TGTGCCAGCAGCTTAGCGGGGCAGGGGGCAACAGATACGCAGTATTTT. Its translation: CASSLAGQGATDTQYF. This chain uses TRBV7-2 with TRBJ2-3, with 8 bases that match TRBD1. The trim removed 0 bases at V and 3 bases at J, leaving 5 bases unmatched. CDR3 length equals 16 residues. Germline V CDR1 and CDR2: SGHTA, FQGNSA.

V is TRBV6-1 and J is TRBJ1-5; weak D call: TRBD1 (6 bases). Trimming removed 2 bases at V and 1 base at J, with 12 bases between. Germline V CDR1 and CDR2: MNHNS, SASEGT. This CDR3 contains 16 residues. CDR3 amino acids: CASSEQGPQSNQPQHF. CDR3 nucleotides: TGTGCCAGCAGTGAACAGGGGCCGCAAAGCAATCAGCCCCAGCATTTT.

The chain links TRBV7-2 to TRBJ2-5, with TRBD2 matching over 12 bases. The V and J ends lost 8 bases and 5 bases, in that order; junction bases with no gene match: 3. Germline CDR1 and CDR2: SGHTA and FQGNSA. The CDR3 has 13 amino acids. DNA of the CDR3: TGTGCCAGCCGACTAGCGGGGGCTGAGACCCAGTACTTC. Residues: CASRLAGAETQYF.

V gene TRBV2 combines with J gene TRBJ2-2; maybe TRBD1 (5 bases). This CDR3 contains 13 residues. Trimming took 6 bases from V and 5 from J, leaving 10 bases between them. CDR1 SNHLY and CDR2 FYNNEI come from the germline V gene. The CDR3 region has the DNA TGTGCCAGCAGAGAGACAGATACCGGGGAGCTGTTTTTT. Protein sequence: CASRETDTGELFF. The complete variable domain, with remaining parts taken from reference TRBV2 and TRBJ2-2, reads EPEVTQTPSHQVTQMGQEVILRCVPISNHLYFYWYRQILGQKVEFLVSFYNNEISEKSEIFDDQFSVERPDGSNFTLKIRSTKLEDSAMYFCASRETDTGELFFGEGSRLTVL.

The chain is built from TRBV30 and TRBJ1-2; 7 bases are a match to TRBD1. V lost 5 bases, J lost 2 bases, and 5 bases stayed unmatched. CDR1 is GTSNPN, CDR2 SVGIG, per germline (reference sequence). The CDR3 is made up of 13 amino acids. Written as DNA, the CDR3 is TGTGCCTGGGAAGAGGGGGCGAACTATGGCTACACCTTC. This codes for CAWEEGANYGYTF.